A selection of T cell receptor beta chains follows, all from one sample in a study of shared clonotypes between healthy human individuals. Assay used: immunoSEQ multiplex PCR; TCRdb lists only in-frame clones, some missing. The sample includes millions of clones, more than 80% of them seen just once. Input material: naive CD4+ T cells sorted from blood. The receptors come from a man aged 18 to 35 in good health. The CDR3 runs from the conserved cysteine through the conserved F or W. D genes are given only for firm matches.

D	V	J	CDR3
TRBD1	TRBV7-2	TRBJ2-4	CASSLGGDRGIQYF
-	TRBV5-4	TRBJ2-3	CASSVGIQADTQYF
-	TRBV5-6	TRBJ2-5	CASSWEEQEGETQYF
-	TRBV30	TRBJ1-1	CAWSRTEAFF
-	TRBV18	TRBJ1-4	CASSRQVTEKLFF
-	TRBV18	TRBJ1-2	CASSPKDINYGYTF
-	TRBV6-5	TRBJ2-1	CASSLGGSYNEQFF
-	TRBV27	TRBJ1-2	CASSRAPGAQYYGYTF
-	TRBV6-6	TRBJ1-1	CASSLHFYEAFF
-	TRBV10-3	TRBJ2-7	CAISETTRGGKYF
TRBD1	TRBV10-2	TRBJ1-2	CASKAGTASINYGYTF
-	TRBV30	-	CAWSVPGRGGYEQYF
TRBD2	TRBV5-1	TRBJ2-1	CASGATGGLAGLNEQFF
TRBD1	TRBV27	TRBJ1-2	CASSLRGQGGGYTF
-	TRBV7-9	TRBJ1-1	CAGRGGMNTEAFF
-	TRBV25-1	TRBJ1-5	CASSETSYAGNQPQHF
TRBD1	TRBV6-5	TRBJ1-5	CASSLDRGSNQPQHF
-	TRBV7-2	TRBJ2-7	CASSLVPDRQYEQYF
TRBD1	TRBV6-6	TRBJ1-5	CASQGTGDPNQPQHF
-	TRBV15	TRBJ2-2	CATSRGERRSTGELFF
TRBD1	TRBV9	TRBJ1-6	CASSTGDSYNSPLHF
-	TRBV30	TRBJ1-6	CAWSVQIGSPLHF
TRBD1	TRBV27	TRBJ2-7	CASRRQGSSYEQYF
-	TRBV16	TRBJ1-1	CASSQSGIEAFF
-	TRBV7-6	TRBJ2-5	CASSRIQETQYF
-	TRBV6-6	TRBJ2-1	CASSYYGGSYNEQFF
-	TRBV5-4	TRBJ2-1	CASSLYSGSSYNEQFF
-	TRBV6-5	TRBJ2-7	CASGTERGVSYEQYF
TRBD2	TRBV30	TRBJ2-3	CAWSRWRGDTDTQYF
-	TRBV4-1	TRBJ1-2	CASSQDRSFYGYTF
TRBD1	TRBV7-9	TRBJ2-3	CASSVAPGQGPDTQYF
-	TRBV27	TRBJ1-1	CASSARLNTEAFF
-	TRBV27	TRBJ1-5	CASSLNAGASGQPQHF
TRBD2	TRBV7-2	TRBJ2-5	CASSQTSGEVQETQYF
-	TRBV19	TRBJ1-2	CASSSWTPGYTF
-	TRBV4-1	TRBJ1-1	CASSQTDTEAFF
TRBD1	TRBV7-9	TRBJ1-3	CASSLRDREGNTIYF
TRBD2	TRBV18	TRBJ2-1	CASSPPAGGPEEQFF
-	TRBV7-9	TRBJ1-1	CASSLVEGTEAFF
-	TRBV5-4	TRBJ1-2	CASSLVTLANGYTF
-	TRBV30	-	CAWSNRDGSYEQYF
TRBD2	TRBV27	TRBJ2-7	CASSLGASGTEQYF
-	TRBV5-6	TRBJ1-2	CASIGNRAVRGYTF
TRBD1	TRBV5-6	TRBJ2-6	CASSSDRVGNVLTF
-	TRBV6-1	TRBJ1-1	CASSEGQLNTEAFF
-	TRBV18	TRBJ2-1	CASSPRGERDNEQFF
-	TRBV9	TRBJ2-3	CASSPLGTSSTDTQYF
-	TRBV27	TRBJ2-5	CASSILAGSRETQYF
TRBD2	TRBV5-1	TRBJ2-3	CASRGGGRTSETDTQYF
-	TRBV7-8	TRBJ1-2	CASSLVGTGLGGYTF
TRBD2	TRBV7-2	TRBJ2-5	CASSPPSGGQETQYF
TRBD2	TRBV5-1	TRBJ2-5	CASSVSGGQETQYF
TRBD2	TRBV5-1	TRBJ2-7	CASRWTSGASYEQYF
-	TRBV5-6	TRBJ2-4	CASSLWGGGNIQYF
TRBD2	TRBV9	TRBJ2-7	CASSGYGLAGYEQYF